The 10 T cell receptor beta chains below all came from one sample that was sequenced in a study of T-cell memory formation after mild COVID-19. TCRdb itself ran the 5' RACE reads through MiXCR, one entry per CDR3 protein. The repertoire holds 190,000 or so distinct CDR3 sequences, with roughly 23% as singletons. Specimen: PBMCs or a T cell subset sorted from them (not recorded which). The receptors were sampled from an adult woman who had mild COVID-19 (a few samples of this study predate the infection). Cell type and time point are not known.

The CDR3 coding sequence is TGCGCCAGCAGCCAGGGGGGGGCGAGCACTGAAGCTTTCTTT. It codes for CASSQGGASTEAFF. This chain joins TRBV4-1 and TRBJ1-1; possibly TRBD1 for D (6 bases). Germline assignment: CDR1 MGHRA and CDR2 YSYEKL. The CDR3 covers 14 residues. V shed 3 bases and J shed 4 bases, with 12 bases lying between them.

The CDR3 DNA sequence: TGTGCCAGCAGTCCCTCATGGAAGCAAGCTTTCTTT. Protein sequence: CASSPSWKQAFF. The chain combines TRBV12-3 or TRBV12-4 with TRBJ1-1, with D hard to call. This CDR3 is built from 12 residues. V gave up 5 bases and J gave up 9 bases, with 13 bases separating them.

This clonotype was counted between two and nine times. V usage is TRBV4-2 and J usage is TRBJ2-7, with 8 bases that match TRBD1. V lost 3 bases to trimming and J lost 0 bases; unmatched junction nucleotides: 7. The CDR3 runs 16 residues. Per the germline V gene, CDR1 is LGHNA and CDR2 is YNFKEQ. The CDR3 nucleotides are TGTGCCAGCAGCCAGTCCGGGACAGGCCTCTCCTACGAGCAGTACTTC. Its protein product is CASSQSGTGLSYEQYF.

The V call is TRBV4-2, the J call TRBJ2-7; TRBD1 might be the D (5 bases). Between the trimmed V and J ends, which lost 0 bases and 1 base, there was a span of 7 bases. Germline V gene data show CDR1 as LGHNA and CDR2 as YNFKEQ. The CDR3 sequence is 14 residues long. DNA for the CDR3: TGTGCCAGCAGCCAAGAGGGGCAGTCCTACGAGCAGTACTTC. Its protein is CASSQEGQSYEQYF.

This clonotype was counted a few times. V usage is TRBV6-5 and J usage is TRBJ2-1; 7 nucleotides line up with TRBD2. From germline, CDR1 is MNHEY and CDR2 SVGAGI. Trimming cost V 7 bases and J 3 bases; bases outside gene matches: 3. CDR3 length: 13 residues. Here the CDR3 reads CASNRGDYNEQFF. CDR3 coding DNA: TGTGCCAGCAACCGGGGGGACTACAATGAGCAGTTCTTC.

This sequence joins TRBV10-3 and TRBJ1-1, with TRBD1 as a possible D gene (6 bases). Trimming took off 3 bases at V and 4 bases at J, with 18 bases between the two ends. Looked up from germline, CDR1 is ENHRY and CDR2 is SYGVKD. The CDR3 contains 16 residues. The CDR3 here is CAISDPEDSPTTEAFF. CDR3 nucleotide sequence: TGTGCCATCAGTGATCCTGAGGACAGCCCAACCACTGAAGCTTTCTTT.

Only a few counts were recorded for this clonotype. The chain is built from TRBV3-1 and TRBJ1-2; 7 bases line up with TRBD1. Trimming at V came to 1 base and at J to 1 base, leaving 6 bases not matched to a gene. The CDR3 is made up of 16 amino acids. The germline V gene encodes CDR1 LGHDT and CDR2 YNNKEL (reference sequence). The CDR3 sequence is CASSQVGQIFNYGYTF. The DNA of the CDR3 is TGTGCCAGCAGCCAAGTGGGACAGATTTTTAACTATGGCTACACCTTC.

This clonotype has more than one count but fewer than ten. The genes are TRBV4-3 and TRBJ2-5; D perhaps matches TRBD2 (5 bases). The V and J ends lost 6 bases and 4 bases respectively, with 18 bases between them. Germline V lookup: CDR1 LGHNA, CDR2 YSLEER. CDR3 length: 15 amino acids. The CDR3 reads CASRRGVGVTETQYF. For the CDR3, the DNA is TGCGCCAGCAGGCGTGGGGTGGGAGTTACAGAGACCCAGTACTTC.

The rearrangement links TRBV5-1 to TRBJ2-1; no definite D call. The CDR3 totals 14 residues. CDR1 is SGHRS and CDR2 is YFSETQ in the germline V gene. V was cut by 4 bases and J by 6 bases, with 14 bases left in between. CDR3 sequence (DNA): TGCGCCAGCAGCCTGGAAGGGATTCTCAATGAGCAGTTCTTC. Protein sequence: CASSLEGILNEQFF.

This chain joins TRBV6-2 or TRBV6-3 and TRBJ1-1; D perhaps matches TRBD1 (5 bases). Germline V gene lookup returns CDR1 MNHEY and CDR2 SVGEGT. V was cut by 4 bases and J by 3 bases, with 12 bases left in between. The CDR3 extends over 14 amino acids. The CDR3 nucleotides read TGTGCCAGCAGTTGGGACGGACTCGACACTGAAGCTTTCTTT. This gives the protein CASSWDGLDTEAFF.